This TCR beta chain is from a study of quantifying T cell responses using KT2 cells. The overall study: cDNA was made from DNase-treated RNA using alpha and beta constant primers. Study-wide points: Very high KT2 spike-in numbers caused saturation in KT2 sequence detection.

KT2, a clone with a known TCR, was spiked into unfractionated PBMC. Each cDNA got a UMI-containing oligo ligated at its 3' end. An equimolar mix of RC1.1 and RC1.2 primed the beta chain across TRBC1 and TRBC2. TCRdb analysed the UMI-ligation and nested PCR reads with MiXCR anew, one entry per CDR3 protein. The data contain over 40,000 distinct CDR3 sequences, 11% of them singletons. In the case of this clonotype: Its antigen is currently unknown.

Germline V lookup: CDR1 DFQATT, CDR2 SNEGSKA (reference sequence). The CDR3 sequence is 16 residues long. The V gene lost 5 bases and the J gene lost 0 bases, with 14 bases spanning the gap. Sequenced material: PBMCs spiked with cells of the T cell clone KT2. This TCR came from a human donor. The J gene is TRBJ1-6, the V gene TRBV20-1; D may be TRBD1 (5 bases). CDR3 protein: CSAPNRQSSYNSPLHF. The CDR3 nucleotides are TGCAGTGCTCCTAATAGACAGAGCTCCTATAATTCACCCCTCCACTTT.